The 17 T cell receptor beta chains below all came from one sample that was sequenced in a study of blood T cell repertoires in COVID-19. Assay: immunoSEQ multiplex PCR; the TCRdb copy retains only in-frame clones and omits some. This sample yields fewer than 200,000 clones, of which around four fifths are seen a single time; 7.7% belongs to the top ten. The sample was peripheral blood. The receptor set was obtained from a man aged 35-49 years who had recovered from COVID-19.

CDR3 nucleotide sequence: TGTGCCAGCAGCTTAGGTACAGGGGATGGCTACACCTTC. Translating gives CASSLGTGDGYTF. This chain links TRBV5-6 with TRBJ1-2; 7 nucleotides agree with TRBD1. J gave up 6 bases and V 2 bases, and 4 bases lay outside the gene matches. The CDR3 totals 13 residues. CDR1 and CDR2 from the germline V gene are SGHDT and YYEEEE.

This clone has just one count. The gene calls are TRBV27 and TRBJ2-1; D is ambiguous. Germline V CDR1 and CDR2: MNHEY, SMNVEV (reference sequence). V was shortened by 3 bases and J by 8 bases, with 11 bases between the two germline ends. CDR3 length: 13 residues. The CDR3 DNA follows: TGTGCCAGCAGTTTCCCCGGCGGCGATGAGCAGTTCTTC. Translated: CASSFPGGDEQFF.

CDR3 region: CASSAQPYNEQFF. CDR3 DNA: TGTGCCAGTAGTGCACAGCCTTACAATGAGCAGTTCTTC. V usage is TRBV19 and J usage is TRBJ2-1; the D is unclear. There are 13 residues in the CDR3. V lost 5 bases, J lost 4 bases, and 9 bases lay in between. CDR1 LNHDA and CDR2 SQIVND come from the germline V gene (reference sequence). The whole variable domain, filled in from reference TRBV19 and TRBJ2-1, reads DGGITQSPKYLFRKEGQNVTLSCEQNLNHDAMYWYRQDPGQGLRLIYYSQIVNDFQKGDIAEGYSVSREKKESFPLTVTSAQKNPTAFYLCASSAQPYNEQFFGPGTRLTVL.

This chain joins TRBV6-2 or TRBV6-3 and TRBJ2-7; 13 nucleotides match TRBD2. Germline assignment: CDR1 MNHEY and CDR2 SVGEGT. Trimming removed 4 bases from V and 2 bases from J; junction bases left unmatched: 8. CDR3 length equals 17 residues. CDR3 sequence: CASSSGTSGTLPYEQYF. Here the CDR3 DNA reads TGTGCCAGCAGTTCCGGGACTAGCGGGACCCTACCCTACGAGCAGTACTTC.

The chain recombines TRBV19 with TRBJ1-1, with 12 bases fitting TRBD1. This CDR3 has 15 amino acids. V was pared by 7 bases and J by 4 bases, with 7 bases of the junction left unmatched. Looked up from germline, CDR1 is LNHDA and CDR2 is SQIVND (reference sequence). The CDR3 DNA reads TGTGCCAGTAACCCGGGACAGGGGGCTTTCACTGAAGCTTTCTTT. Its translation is CASNPGQGAFTEAFF. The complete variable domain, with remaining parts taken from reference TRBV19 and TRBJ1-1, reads DGGITQSPKYLFRKEGQNVTLSCEQNLNHDAMYWYRQDPGQGLRLIYYSQIVNDFQKGDIAEGYSVSREKKESFPLTVTSAQKNPTAFYLCASNPGQGAFTEAFFGQGTRLTVV.

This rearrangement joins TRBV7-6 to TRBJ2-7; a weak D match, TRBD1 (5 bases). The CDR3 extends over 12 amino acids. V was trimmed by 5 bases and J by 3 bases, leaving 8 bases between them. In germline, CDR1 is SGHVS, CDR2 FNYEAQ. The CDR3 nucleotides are TGTGCCAGCAGCATAGACAGCTACGAGCAGTACTTC. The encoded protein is CASSIDSYEQYF.

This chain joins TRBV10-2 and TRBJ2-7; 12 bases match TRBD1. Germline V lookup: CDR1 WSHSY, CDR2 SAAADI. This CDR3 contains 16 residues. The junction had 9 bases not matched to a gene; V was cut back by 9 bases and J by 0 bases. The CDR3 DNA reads TGCGCCAGGCAAGGGACAGGGGGCGAGAGCTCCTACGAGCAGTACTTC. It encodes CARQGTGGESSYEQYF.

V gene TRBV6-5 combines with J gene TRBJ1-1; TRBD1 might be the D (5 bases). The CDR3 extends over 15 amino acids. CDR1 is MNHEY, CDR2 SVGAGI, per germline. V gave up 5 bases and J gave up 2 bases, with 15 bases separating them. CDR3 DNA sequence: TGTGCCAGCAGTCTTGGGGGGGGGTTAAACACTGAAGCTTTCTTT. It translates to CASSLGGGLNTEAFF.

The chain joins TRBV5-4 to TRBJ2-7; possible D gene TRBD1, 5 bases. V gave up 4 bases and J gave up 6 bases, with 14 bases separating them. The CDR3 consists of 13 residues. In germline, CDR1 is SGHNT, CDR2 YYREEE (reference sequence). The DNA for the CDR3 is TGTGCCAGCAGCGGGATTGACAGAGGCGAGCAGTACTTC. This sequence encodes CASSGIDRGEQYF.

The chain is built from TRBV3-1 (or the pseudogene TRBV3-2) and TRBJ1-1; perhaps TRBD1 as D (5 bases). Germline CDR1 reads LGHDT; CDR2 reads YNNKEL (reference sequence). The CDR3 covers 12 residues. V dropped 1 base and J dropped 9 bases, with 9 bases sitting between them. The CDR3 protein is CASSQAKGQAFF. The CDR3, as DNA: TGTGCCAGCAGCCAAGCGAAGGGGCAAGCTTTCTTT.

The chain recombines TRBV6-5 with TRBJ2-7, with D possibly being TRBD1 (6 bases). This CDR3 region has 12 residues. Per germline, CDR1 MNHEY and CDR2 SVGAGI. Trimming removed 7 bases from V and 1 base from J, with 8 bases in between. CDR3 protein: CASKQGSYEQYF. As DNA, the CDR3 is TGTGCCAGCAAACAGGGATCCTACGAGCAGTACTTC.

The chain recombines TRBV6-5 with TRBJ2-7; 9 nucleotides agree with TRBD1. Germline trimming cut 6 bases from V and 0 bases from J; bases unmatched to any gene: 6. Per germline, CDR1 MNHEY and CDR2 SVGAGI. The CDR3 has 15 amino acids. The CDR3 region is CASRTGTGNSYEQYF. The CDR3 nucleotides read TGTGCCAGCAGAACCGGGACAGGGAACTCCTACGAGCAGTACTTC.

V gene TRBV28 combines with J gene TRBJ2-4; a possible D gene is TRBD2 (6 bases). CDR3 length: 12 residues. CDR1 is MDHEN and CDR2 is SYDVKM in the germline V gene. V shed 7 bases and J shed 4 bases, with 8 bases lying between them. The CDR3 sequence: CASTGAKNIQYF. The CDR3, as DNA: TGTGCCAGCACGGGAGCGAAAAACATTCAGTACTTC.

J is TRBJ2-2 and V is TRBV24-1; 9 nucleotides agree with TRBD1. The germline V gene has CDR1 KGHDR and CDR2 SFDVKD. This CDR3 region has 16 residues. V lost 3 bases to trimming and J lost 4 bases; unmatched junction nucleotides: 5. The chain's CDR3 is CATSDPGTGTTGELFF. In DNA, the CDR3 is TGTGCCACCAGTGATCCCGGGACAGGGACCACCGGGGAGCTGTTTTTT.

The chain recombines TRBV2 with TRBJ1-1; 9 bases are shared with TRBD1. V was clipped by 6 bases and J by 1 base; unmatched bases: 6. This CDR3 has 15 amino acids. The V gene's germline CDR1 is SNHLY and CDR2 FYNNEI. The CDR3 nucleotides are TGTGCCAGCAGACCTGACAGGGGGTCGAACACTGAAGCTTTCTTT. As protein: CASRPDRGSNTEAFF.

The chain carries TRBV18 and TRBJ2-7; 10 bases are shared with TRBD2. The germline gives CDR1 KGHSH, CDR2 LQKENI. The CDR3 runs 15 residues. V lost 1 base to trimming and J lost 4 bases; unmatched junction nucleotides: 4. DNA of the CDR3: TGTGCCAGCTCACCACGAGCGGGAGGGTTGTACGAGCAGTACTTC. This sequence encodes CASSPRAGGLYEQYF.

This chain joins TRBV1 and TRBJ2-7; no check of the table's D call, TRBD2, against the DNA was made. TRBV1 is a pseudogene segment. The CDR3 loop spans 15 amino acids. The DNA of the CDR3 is TGCACCAGTTCCCCACTAGCCCATAACTCCTACGAGCAGTACTTC. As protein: CTSSPLAHNSYEQYF.